This T cell receptor beta chain came from a study of blood T cell repertoires in COVID-19. TCRdb keeps only in-frame clones here, not all; method: immunoSEQ multiplex PCR. The data hold about 35,000 clones, with approximately 91% observed a single time. The CDR3 covers 16 residues. Trimming removed 4 bases from V and 4 bases from J; junction bases left unmatched: 9. The germline V gene has CDR1 KGHSH and CDR2 LQKENI. This sequence originates from a man aged 50 or older with active COVID-19. The rearrangement joins TRBV18 to TRBJ1-4; 7 bases agree with TRBD1. The sequenced material came from peripheral blood. The CDR3 DNA follows: TGTGCCAGCTCACAATTCACAGGGGCCTATAATGAAAAACTGTTTTTT. This sequence encodes CASSQFTGAYNEKLFF. The variable domain in full, with the rest retrieved from reference TRBV18 and TRBJ1-4, is NAGVMQNPRHLVRRRGQEARLRCSPMKGHSHVYWYRQLPEEGLKFMVYLQKENIIDESGMPKERFSAEFPKEGPSILRIQQVVRGDSAAYFCASSQFTGAYNEKLFFGSGTQLSVL.